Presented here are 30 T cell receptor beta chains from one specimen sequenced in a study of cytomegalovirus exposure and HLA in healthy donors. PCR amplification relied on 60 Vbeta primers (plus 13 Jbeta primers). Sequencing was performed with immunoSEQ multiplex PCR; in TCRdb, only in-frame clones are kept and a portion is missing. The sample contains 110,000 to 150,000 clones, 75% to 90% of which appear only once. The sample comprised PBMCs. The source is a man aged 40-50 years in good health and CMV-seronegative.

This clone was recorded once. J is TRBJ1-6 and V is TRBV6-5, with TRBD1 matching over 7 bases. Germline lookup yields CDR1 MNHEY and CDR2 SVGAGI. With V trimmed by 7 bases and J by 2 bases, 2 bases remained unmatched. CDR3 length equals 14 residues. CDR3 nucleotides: TGTGCCAGCACCGGGACAGCCTATAATTCACCCCTCCACTTT. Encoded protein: CASTGTAYNSPLHF.

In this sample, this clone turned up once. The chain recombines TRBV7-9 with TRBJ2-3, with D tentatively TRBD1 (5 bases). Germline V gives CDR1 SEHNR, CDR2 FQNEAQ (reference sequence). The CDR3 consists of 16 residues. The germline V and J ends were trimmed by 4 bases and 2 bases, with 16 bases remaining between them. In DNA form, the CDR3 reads TGTGCCAGCAGCTCCCGAGATCCGACAGACACAGATACGCAGTATTTT. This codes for CASSSRDPTDTDTQYF.

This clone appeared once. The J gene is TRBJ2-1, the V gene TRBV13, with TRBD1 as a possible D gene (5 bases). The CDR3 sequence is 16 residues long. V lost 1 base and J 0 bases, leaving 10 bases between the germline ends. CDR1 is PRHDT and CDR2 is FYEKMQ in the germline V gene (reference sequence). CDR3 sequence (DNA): TGTGCCAGCAGCTTAGTCCCCAGGGACTCCTACAATGAGCAGTTCTTC. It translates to CASSLVPRDSYNEQFF.

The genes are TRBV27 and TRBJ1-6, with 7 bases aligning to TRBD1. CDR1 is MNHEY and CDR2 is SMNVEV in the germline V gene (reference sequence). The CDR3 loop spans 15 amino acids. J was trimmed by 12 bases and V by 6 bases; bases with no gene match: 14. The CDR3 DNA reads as TGTGCCAGCAGGAATTCCCGACAGGGAGGTTTACCCCTCCACTTT. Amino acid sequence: CASRNSRQGGLPLHF.

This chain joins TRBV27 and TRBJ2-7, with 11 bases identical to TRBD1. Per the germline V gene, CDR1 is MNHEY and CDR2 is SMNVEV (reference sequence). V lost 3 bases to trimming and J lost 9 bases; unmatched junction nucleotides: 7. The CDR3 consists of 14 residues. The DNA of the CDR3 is TGTGCCAGCAGTTTCGGACAGGGGGCGAGTGGGCAGTACTTC. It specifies CASSFGQGASGQYF.

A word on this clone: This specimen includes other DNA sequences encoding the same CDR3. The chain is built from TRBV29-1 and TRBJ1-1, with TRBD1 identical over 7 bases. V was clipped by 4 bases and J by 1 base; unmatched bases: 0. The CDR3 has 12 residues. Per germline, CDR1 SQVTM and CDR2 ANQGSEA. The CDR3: CSVGTGNTEAFF. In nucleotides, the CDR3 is TGCAGCGTTGGGACAGGGAACACTGAAGCTTTCTTT.

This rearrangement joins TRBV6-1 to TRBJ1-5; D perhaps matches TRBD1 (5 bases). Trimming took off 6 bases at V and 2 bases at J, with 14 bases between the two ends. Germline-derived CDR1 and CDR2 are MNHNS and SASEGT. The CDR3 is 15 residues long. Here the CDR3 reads CASSAQGIGNQPQHF. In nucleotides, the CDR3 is TGTGCCAGCAGCGCCCAGGGAATAGGCAATCAGCCCCAGCATTTT.

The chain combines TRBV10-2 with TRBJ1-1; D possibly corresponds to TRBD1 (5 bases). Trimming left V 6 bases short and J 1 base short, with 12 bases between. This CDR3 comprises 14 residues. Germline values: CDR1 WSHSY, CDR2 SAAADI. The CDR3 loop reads CASSALTANTEAFF. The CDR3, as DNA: TGCGCCAGCAGCGCATTGACAGCGAACACTGAAGCTTTCTTT.

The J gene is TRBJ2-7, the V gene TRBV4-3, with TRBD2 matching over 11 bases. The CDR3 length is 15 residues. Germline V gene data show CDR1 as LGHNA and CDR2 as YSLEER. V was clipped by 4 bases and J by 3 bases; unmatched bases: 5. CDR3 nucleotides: TGCGCCAGCAGCCCAGGTAGCGGGGGGGGCTACGAGCAGTACTTC. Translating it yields CASSPGSGGGYEQYF.

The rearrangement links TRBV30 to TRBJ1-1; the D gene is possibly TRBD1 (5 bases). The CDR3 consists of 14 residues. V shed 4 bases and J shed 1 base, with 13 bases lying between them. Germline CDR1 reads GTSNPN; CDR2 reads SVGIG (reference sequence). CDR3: CAWTGLLGNTEAFF. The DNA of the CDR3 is TGTGCCTGGACAGGGCTTCTGGGGAACACTGAAGCTTTCTTT.

Here the CDR3 reads CASSLIGGVAKNIQYF. For the CDR3, the DNA is TGTGCCAGCAGCTTAATAGGGGGGGTAGCCAAAAACATTCAGTACTTC. The chain carries TRBV11-2 and TRBJ2-4; D may be TRBD2 (7 bases). The CDR3 has 16 amino acids. Trimming stripped 2 bases from V and 0 bases from J, with 11 bases between. Germline CDR1 and CDR2: SGHAT and FQNNGV. The full variable domain, its missing parts supplied by reference TRBV11-2 and TRBJ2-4, is EAGVAQSPRYKIIEKRQSVAFWCNPISGHATLYWYQQILGQGPKLLIQFQNNGVVDDSQLPKDRFSAERLKGVDSTLKIQPAKLEDSAVYLCASSLIGGVAKNIQYFGAGTRLSVL.

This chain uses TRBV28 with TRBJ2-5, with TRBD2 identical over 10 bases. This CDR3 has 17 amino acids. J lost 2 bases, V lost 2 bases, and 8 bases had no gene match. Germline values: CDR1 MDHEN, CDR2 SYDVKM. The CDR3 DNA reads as TGTGCCAGCAGTTTAACCCCCTTAGCGGGGGGACAAGAGACCCAGTACTTC. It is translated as CASSLTPLAGGQETQYF.

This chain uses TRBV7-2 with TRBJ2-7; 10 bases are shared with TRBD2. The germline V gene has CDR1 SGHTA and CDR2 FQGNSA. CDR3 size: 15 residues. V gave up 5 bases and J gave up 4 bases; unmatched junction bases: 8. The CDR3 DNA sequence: TGTGCCAGCAGCGCAAGCGGGGGGGCCCTGTACGAGCAGTACTTC. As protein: CASSASGGALYEQYF.

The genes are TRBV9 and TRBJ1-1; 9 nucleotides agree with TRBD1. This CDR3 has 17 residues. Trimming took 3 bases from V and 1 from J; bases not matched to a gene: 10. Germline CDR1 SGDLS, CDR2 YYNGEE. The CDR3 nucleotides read TGTGCCAGCAGCGCAGAGGACAGGGGAAGGGGGAACACTGAAGCTTTCTTT. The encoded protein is CASSAEDRGRGNTEAFF.

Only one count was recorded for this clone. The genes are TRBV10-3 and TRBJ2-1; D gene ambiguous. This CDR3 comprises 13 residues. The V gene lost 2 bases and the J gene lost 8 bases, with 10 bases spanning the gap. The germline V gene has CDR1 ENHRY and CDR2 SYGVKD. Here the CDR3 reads CAISERYGDEQFF. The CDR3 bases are TGTGCCATCAGTGAGCGGTACGGTGATGAGCAGTTCTTC.

In DNA form, the CDR3 reads TGTGCCAGCAGTTCGGCAGGGAAATGGGAGAACACTGAAGCTTTCTTT. Its protein product is CASSSAGKWENTEAFF. V is TRBV27 and J is TRBJ1-1; the D gene is possibly TRBD1 (5 bases). V was shortened by 4 bases and J by 1 base, with 16 bases between the two germline ends. The CDR3 runs to 16 residues. Germline CDR1 is MNHEY and CDR2 is SMNVEV (reference sequence).

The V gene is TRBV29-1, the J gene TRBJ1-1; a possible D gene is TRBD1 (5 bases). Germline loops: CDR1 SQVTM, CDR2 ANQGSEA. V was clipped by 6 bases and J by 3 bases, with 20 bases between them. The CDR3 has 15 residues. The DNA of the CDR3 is TGCAGCGTGCTTCTAGACAGAGTTAGGGACACTGAAGCTTTCTTT. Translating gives CSVLLDRVRDTEAFF.

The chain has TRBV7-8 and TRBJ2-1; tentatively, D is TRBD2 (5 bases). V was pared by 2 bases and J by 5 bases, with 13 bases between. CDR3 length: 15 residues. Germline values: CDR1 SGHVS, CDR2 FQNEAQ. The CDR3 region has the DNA TGTGCCAGCAGCTTATCCCGGGGATACGACAATGAGCAGTTCTTC. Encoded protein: CASSLSRGYDNEQFF.

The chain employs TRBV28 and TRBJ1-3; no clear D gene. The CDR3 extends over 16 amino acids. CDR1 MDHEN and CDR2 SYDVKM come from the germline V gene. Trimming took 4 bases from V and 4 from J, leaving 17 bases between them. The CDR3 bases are TGTGCCAGCAGTTCCCTCCCGGGAGGGCTCGGAAACACCATATATTTT. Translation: CASSSLPGGLGNTIYF.

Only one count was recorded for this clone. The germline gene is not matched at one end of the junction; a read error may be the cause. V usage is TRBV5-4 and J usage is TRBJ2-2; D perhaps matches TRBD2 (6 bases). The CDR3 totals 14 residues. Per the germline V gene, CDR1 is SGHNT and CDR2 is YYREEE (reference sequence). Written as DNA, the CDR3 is TGTGCCAGCAGGCGGGACCGGAACGCCGGGGAGCTGTTTTTT. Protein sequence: CASRRDRNAGELFF.

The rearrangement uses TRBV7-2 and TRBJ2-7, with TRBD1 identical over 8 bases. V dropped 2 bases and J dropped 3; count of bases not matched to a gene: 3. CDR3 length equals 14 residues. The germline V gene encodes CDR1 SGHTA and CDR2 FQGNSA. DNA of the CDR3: TGTGCCAGCAGCTTACAGGACAGGGACTACGAGCAGTACTTC. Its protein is CASSLQDRDYEQYF.

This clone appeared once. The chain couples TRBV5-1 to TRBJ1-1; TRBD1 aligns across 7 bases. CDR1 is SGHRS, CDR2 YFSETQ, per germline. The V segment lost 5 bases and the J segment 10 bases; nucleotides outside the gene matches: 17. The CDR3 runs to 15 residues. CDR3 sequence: CASRYERTGLIGAFF. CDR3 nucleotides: TGCGCCAGCAGATACGAACGGACAGGACTCATCGGAGCTTTCTTT. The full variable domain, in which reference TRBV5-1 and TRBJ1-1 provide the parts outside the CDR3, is KAGVTQTPRYLIKTRGQQVTLSCSPISGHRSVSWYQQTPGQGLQFLFEYFSETQRNKGNFPGRFSGRQFSNSRSEMNVSTLELGDSALYLCASRYERTGLIGAFFGQGTRLTVV.

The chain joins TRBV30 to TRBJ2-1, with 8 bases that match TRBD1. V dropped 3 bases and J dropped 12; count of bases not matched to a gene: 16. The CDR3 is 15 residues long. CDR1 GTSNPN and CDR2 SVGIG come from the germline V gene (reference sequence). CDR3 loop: CAWRKDRATTGGQFF. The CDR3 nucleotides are TGTGCCTGGAGAAAGGACAGGGCCACAACTGGAGGGCAGTTCTTC.

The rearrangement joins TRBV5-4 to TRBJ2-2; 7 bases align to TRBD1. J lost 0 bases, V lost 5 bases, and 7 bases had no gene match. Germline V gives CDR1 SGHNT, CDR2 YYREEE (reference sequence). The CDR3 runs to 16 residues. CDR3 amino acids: CASRDQTGTNTGELFF. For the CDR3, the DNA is TGTGCCAGCAGAGACCAGACAGGGACGAACACCGGGGAGCTGTTTTTT.

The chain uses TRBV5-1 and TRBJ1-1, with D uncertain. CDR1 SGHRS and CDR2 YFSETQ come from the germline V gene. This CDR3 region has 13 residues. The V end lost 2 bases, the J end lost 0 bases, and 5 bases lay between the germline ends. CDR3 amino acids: CASSFYLNTEAFF. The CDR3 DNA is TGCGCCAGCAGCTTTTACTTGAACACTGAAGCTTTCTTT.

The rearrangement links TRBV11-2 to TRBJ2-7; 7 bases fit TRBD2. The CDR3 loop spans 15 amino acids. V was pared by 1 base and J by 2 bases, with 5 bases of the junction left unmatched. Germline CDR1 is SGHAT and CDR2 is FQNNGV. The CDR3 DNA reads TGTGCCAGCAGCTTAGTAGCAGCGGGACCCTACGAGCAGTACTTC. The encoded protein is CASSLVAAGPYEQYF. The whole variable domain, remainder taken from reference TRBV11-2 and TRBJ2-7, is EAGVAQSPRYKIIEKRQSVAFWCNPISGHATLYWYQQILGQGPKLLIQFQNNGVVDDSQLPKDRFSAERLKGVDSTLKIQPAKLEDSAVYLCASSLVAAGPYEQYFGPGTRLTVT.

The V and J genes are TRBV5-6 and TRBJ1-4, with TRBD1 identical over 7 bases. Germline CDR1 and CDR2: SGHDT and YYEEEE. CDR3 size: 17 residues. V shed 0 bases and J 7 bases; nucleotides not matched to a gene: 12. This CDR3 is CASSLGNRGGRTEKLFF. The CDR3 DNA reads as TGTGCCAGCAGCTTGGGAAACAGGGGAGGTAGGACTGAAAAACTGTTTTTT. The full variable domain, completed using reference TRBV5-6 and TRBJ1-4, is DAGVTQSPTHLIKTRGQQVTLRCSPKSGHDTVSWYQQALGQGPQFIFQYYEEEERQRGNFPDRFSGHQFPNYSSELNVNALLLGDSALYLCASSLGNRGGRTEKLFFGSGTQLSVL.

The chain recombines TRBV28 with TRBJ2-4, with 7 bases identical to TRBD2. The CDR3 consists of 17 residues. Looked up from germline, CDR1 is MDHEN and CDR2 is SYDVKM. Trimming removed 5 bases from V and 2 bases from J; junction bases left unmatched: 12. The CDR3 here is CASSPGLGGGSKNIQYF. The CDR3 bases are TGTGCCAGCAGTCCCGGATTGGGGGGGGGATCCAAAAACATTCAGTACTTC.

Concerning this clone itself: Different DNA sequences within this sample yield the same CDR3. The CDR3 loop is CASSPRDKYNSPLHF. The CDR3 nucleotides read TGTGCCAGCAGCCCCCGGGACAAATATAATTCACCCCTCCACTTT. The rearrangement joins TRBV7-2 to TRBJ1-6; TRBD1 is a possible D gene (6 bases). Germline loops: CDR1 SGHTA, CDR2 FQGNSA. V was trimmed by 5 bases and J by 4 bases, leaving 12 bases between them. This CDR3 comprises 15 residues.

In DNA form, the CDR3 reads TGTGCCACCAGCAGAACCGACAGGGGGCTTCGCTATGGCTACACCTTC. It codes for CATSRTDRGLRYGYTF. V gene TRBV15 combines with J gene TRBJ1-2; 10 positions match TRBD1. The CDR3 extends over 16 amino acids. Germline CDR1 reads LNHNV; CDR2 reads YYDKDF (reference sequence). V dropped 2 bases and J dropped 4; count of bases not matched to a gene: 7.